These 10 T cell receptor beta chains were all obtained from the same sample, sequenced in a study of blood T cell repertoires in COVID-19 (dated by TCRdb to the early 2020s). Libraries were constructed by the immunoSEQ multiplex PCR assay. What TCRdb holds here is the immuneACCESS table cut down to in-frame rearrangements. Part of the clones is not present; checked against another copy, under half of the missing clones reflect an unresolved V gene, and the others are unexplained. The sample table lists about 52,000 clones, about four fifths of them with a count of one. The ten largest clones capture about 7.3% of the sample. Sequencing was done on a sample of peripheral blood. The receptors derive from a man between 70 and 80 years old with active COVID-19.

The chain links TRBV27 to TRBJ1-2; no clear D. Per germline, CDR1 MNHEY and CDR2 SMNVEV (reference sequence). There are 14 residues in the CDR3. V was trimmed by 2 bases and J by 4 bases, leaving 11 bases between them. The CDR3 reads CASSLAGRPYGYTF. The CDR3 nucleotides are TGTGCCAGCAGTTTAGCCGGGAGACCCTATGGCTACACCTTC.

CDR3 region: CASSQVPGLAGGPSDTQYF. The DNA for the CDR3 is TGTGCCAGCAGCCAAGTCCCGGGACTAGCGGGGGGGCCATCGGATACGCAGTATTTT. V and J are TRBV3-1 (or the pseudogene TRBV3-2) and TRBJ2-3; 16 positions agree with TRBD2. Unmatched junction bases numbered 10, after V lost 1 base and J lost 6 bases. CDR3 length: 19 amino acids. The V gene's germline CDR1 is LGHDT and CDR2 YNNKEL (reference sequence).

This chain connects TRBV7-3 to TRBJ2-7, with TRBD1 as a possible D gene (6 bases). Looked up from germline, CDR1 is SGHTA and CDR2 is FQGTGA. V lost 1 base and J 0 bases, leaving 19 bases between the germline ends. CDR3 length: 18 residues. CDR3 residues: CASSLISLSGRGSYEQYF. As DNA, the CDR3 is TGTGCCAGCAGCTTAATCTCGTTATCGGGCAGGGGCTCCTACGAGCAGTACTTC.

The gene calls are TRBV7-5 and TRBJ1-2; the tabulated D call, TRBD1, remains unverified against the DNA. TRBV7-5 has pseudogene status. CDR3 length equals 18 residues. CDR3 protein: CVRSPKWSGGYGNYGYTF. The CDR3 coding sequence is TGTGTCAGAAGCCCGAAATGGTCAGGGGGCTATGGCAACTATGGCTACACCTTC.

This chain uses TRBV5-1 with TRBJ2-5, with D perhaps TRBD2 (6 bases). Trimming shortened V by 4 bases and J by 6 bases, and 16 bases separated the two germline ends. The length of the CDR3 is 14 residues. The germline V gene encodes CDR1 SGHRS and CDR2 YFSETQ. CDR3 DNA: TGCGCCAGCAGCCCGGCGGGCGGGATGCAGACCCAGTACTTC. This translates into CASSPAGGMQTQYF.

J is TRBJ1-5 and V is TRBV4-3; 7 nucleotides agree with TRBD1. CDR1 is LGHNA, CDR2 YSLEER, per germline. This CDR3 is built from 18 residues. V was pared by 1 base and J by 3 bases, with 12 bases of the junction left unmatched. CDR3 bases: TGCGCCAGCAGCCAAGGCACAGGGGCGGCAGGTTTCAATCAGCCCCAGCATTTT. Protein sequence: CASSQGTGAAGFNQPQHF.

This chain uses TRBV9 with TRBJ2-3; 10 bases are a match to TRBD2. J gave up 4 bases and V 4 bases, and 3 bases lay outside the gene matches. Germline V gene data show CDR1 as SGDLS and CDR2 as YYNGEE. The CDR3 extends over 14 amino acids. The CDR3 DNA is TGTGCCAGCAGCAATAGCGGGGGGTCAGATACGCAGTATTTT. It specifies CASSNSGGSDTQYF.

The J gene is TRBJ2-6, the V gene TRBV4-3; D is unresolved. The V end lost 1 base, the J end lost 4 bases, and 5 bases lay between the germline ends. The CDR3 has 14 amino acids. Germline V gives CDR1 LGHNA, CDR2 YSLEER. In DNA form, the CDR3 reads TGCGCCAGCAGCCAAGTCGAGGGGGCCAACGTCCTGACTTTC. This translates into CASSQVEGANVLTF.

The CDR3 sequence: CASSPGTVETQYF. DNA of the CDR3: TGTGCCAGCAGCCCCGGGACAGTTGAGACCCAGTACTTC. The chain recombines TRBV14 with TRBJ2-5; 7 nucleotides line up with TRBD1. Germline CDR1 is SGHDN and CDR2 is FVKESK. Trimming at V came to 4 bases and at J to 5 bases, leaving 4 bases not matched to a gene. The CDR3 has 13 amino acids.

This rearrangement joins TRBV7-6 to TRBJ1-3, with D possibly matching TRBD1 (6 bases). V was shortened by 5 bases and J by 4 bases, with 30 bases between the two germline ends. The V gene's germline CDR1 is SGHVS and CDR2 FNYEAQ. The CDR3 has 20 amino acids. CDR3 in DNA: TGTGCCAGCAGCCACCCCGGAGGCAGGGGCCCGCGGTTGAGAGGAAACACCATATATTTT. Its translation is CASSHPGGRGPRLRGNTIYF.